This T cell receptor (beta chain) was recovered during a study of cytomegalovirus exposure and HLA in healthy donors. The PCR made use of 60 Vbeta and 13 Jbeta primers. Method: immunoSEQ multiplex PCR; TCRdb's copy keeps in-frame clones and lacks some. Of about 140,000 clones in the sample, roughly 85% were seen once. Sequencing used PBMCs. The TCR sequence derives from a man between 40 and 49 years old in good health and CMV-seropositive.

This chain's CDR3 is CASSFGGRANTEAFF. The CDR3 DNA sequence: TGTGCCAGCAGCTTTGGAGGTCGGGCAAACACTGAAGCTTTCTTT. V usage is TRBV7-2 and J usage is TRBJ1-1; unclear D gene. V shed 3 bases and J shed 2 bases, with 13 bases lying between them. The germline gives CDR1 SGHTA, CDR2 FQGNSA. The CDR3 consists of 15 residues.